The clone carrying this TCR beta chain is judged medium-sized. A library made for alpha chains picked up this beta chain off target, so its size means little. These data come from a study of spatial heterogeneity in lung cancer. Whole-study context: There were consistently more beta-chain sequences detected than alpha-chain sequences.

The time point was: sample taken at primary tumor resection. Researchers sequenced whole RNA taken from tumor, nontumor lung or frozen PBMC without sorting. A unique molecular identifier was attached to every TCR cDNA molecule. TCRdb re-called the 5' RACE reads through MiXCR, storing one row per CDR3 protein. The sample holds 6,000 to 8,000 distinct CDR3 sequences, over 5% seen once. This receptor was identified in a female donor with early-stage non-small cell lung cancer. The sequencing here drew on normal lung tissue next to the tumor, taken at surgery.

The CDR3 sequence is CASSSSSEQYF. The CDR3 DNA reads as TGTGCCAGCAGTTCAAGTTCCGAGCAGTACTTC. The chain uses TRBV2 and TRBJ2-7; D remains unclear. Germline V gives CDR1 SNHLY, CDR2 FYNNEI. V gave up 5 bases and J gave up 6 bases, with 8 bases separating them. This CDR3 region has 11 residues.